This T cell receptor beta chain was documented in a study of glioma-infiltrating T cells (dated by TCRdb to about 2016). Context from the whole study: Glioma tissue, non-neoplastic brain tissue and matched peripheral blood mononuclear cells were used as sources from which TCR alpha- and beta-chain repertoires were sequenced. To measure how far tissue and blood T-cell populations diverged, each tissue-infiltrating repertoire was compared against the peripheral blood repertoire of the same patient. The paired cohort comprised three low-grade glioma patients, several primary glioblastoma patients and three non-glioma patients contributing non-neoplastic brain tissue.

As encoded in the germline V gene, CDR1 is SNHLY while CDR2 is FYNNEI. V and J lose 6 bases and 1 base, and a span of 9 bases separates them. Spanning cysteine to phenylalanine, the CDR3 consists of 14 amino acids. This entry keeps only the CDR3 DNA: 42 bases, framed from base 1. Study-level results and caveats: Only a very small number of CDR3 sequences turned up in both tissue and blood, a result put down to high CDR3 diversity combined with limited sampling. VJ-independent divergence between tissue and blood was lower than expected in non-neoplastic patients but higher than expected in all gliomas, particularly low-grade gliomas. The group comparisons were based on small numbers of patients: three non-neoplastic, three low-grade glioma and roughly eight glioblastoma patients.

This clonotype was found a few times. There is no known antigen for this receptor. Base-call qualities are not available, and no considerably larger clone is one nucleotide away. The iRepertoire nested amplicon-rescue multiplex PCR (arm-PCR) platform was used to amplify TCR alpha and beta CDR3 regions from RNA. For one-step reverse transcription and amplification, about 95-400 ng of tissue mRNA or PBMC total RNA was used as input. After bead purification, a secondary multiplex PCR added Illumina adapters, and libraries were gel-purified between 200 and 400 bp. Internal 6-nucleotide barcodes were carried by the libraries and were used for demultiplexing. Sequencing of the libraries was done on an Illumina MiSeq using 2x220 or 2x250 nucleotide paired-end reads. In the source study's methods: Paired reads were merged using FLASH 1.2.11 and were aligned to the GRCh37 human genome using BWA-MEM, after which TRA and TRB reads were extracted. V and J assignment used an IMGT-derived reference of cassette sequences and CDR3 motifs that included pseudogenes. Three-frame translation of reads was performed, and productive CDR3s were defined as those with a C...FGXG motif and no stop codons. A clonotype was defined as a unique combination of a V-J cassette pair and a CDR3 amino acid sequence. Reads were filtered by Hamming distance, thresholded by each sample's sequence error rate in mapped regions. The public reads were reprocessed in TCRdb via fastp at Q25 and MiXCR, keeping in-frame beta chains. Rows are unified per CDR3 protein, each entry keeping the most common DNA and genes. In this record, the V and J calls reflect TCRdb's handling and not the investigators' own analysis. The sample profile shows under 200,000 distinct CDR3 sequences; around 40% of them were found once. The ten largest make up 4% to 6.5% of the sample.

Material: glioma tissue, nonneoplastic brain tissue, or PBMCs (not recorded which). The chain links TRBV2 with TRBJ2-2; TRBD1 might be the D gene, on 6 matching bases. This clonotype originated in a human donor with low-grade glioma or glioblastoma, undergoing nonglioma brain surgery, or in good health (not recorded which). The CDR3: CASRQQGNTGELFF. The sequenced DNA: TGTGCCAGCAGGCAACAGGGGAACACCGGGGAGCTGTTTTTT.